This T cell receptor beta chain was obtained from a study of radiotherapy plus CTLA-4 blockade in lung cancer. As for the study in general: For roughly 19% of patients, objective responses occurred, and approximately 33% had disease control.

Generated by immunoSEQ multiplex PCR, the TCRdb table keeps only in-frame clones and is missing some. The table includes approximately 49,000 clones, more than 75% detected once. Per germline, CDR1 DFQATT and CDR2 SNEGSKA (reference sequence). Trimming took 6 bases from V and 7 from J, leaving 10 bases between them. This CDR3 is built from 11 residues. This specimen was peripheral blood, taken from a patient treated with radiotherapy plus ipilimumab. This receptor was identified in a human donor with non-small cell lung cancer whose response to radiotherapy plus ipilimumab could not be evaluated. This chain links TRBV20-1 with TRBJ1-5; a possible D gene is TRBD1 (6 bases). The CDR3 DNA reads TGCAGTGCCGCACAGGGCCAGCCCCAGCATTTT. It translates to CSAAQGQPQHF.